A single sample gave rise to the 10 T cell receptor beta chains below, sequenced in a study of blood T cell repertoires in COVID-19. Method: immunoSEQ multiplex PCR; TCRdb's copy keeps in-frame clones and lacks some. In the table there are 250,000 to 300,000 clones, approximately 90% of which are singletons. The sample comprised peripheral blood. These receptors were collected from a woman in her sixties with acute or convalescent COVID-19.

V usage is TRBV11-3 and J usage is TRBJ1-1; 12 nucleotides agree with TRBD1. With 5 bases clipped from V and 6 bases from J, the junction kept 4 bases outside the gene matches. Germline V gene sequence: CDR1 SGHNT, CDR2 YENEEA. The CDR3 is 14 amino acids. Here the CDR3 DNA reads TGTGCCAGCAGCCAGGGACAGGGGGCCGCTGAAGCTTTCTTT. Residues: CASSQGQGAAEAFF.

J is TRBJ1-1 and V is TRBV7-8; 7 positions agree with TRBD1. Germline V gives CDR1 SGHVS, CDR2 FQNEAQ. The CDR3 sequence is 17 residues long. V lost 2 bases to trimming and J lost 1 base; unmatched junction nucleotides: 10. CDR3 in amino acids: CASSLPLTGTANTEAFF. The CDR3 nucleotides read TGTGCCAGCAGCTTACCCCTGACAGGGACAGCGAACACTGAAGCTTTCTTT.

V is TRBV7-9 and J is TRBJ2-3; possibly TRBD2 for D (7 bases). Trimming took off 5 bases at V and 2 bases at J, with 14 bases between the two ends. Germline CDR1 SEHNR, CDR2 FQNEAQ (reference sequence). This CDR3 is 15 amino acids long. CDR3 residues: CASSPGAGVTDTQYF. CDR3 nucleotide sequence: TGTGCCAGCAGCCCAGGGGCGGGAGTCACAGATACGCAGTATTTT.

J is TRBJ1-1 and V is TRBV25-1, with TRBD1 matching 8 bases. Losses at the gene ends were 4 bases for V and 4 bases for J; bases not matched to a gene: 8. Germline V gives CDR1 MGHDK, CDR2 SYGVNS. This CDR3 comprises 15 residues. The CDR3 nucleotides read TGTGCCAGCAGTGCGGCAGGGGGCGCGGGCACTGAAGCTTTCTTT. This gives the protein CASSAAGGAGTEAFF.

The rearrangement joins TRBV19 to TRBJ1-2; 9 bases are shared with TRBD1. Trimming at V came to 7 bases and at J to 4 bases, leaving 10 bases not matched to a gene. Germline CDR1 LNHDA, CDR2 SQIVND (reference sequence). The CDR3 totals 15 residues. CDR3 region: CASTTGTGYGYGYTF. The CDR3 DNA sequence: TGTGCCAGTACCACTGGGACAGGGTATGGCTATGGCTACACCTTC. Combining the CDR3 with reference TRBV19 and TRBJ1-2 gives the whole variable domain DGGITQSPKYLFRKEGQNVTLSCEQNLNHDAMYWYRQDPGQGLRLIYYSQIVNDFQKGDIAEGYSVSREKKESFPLTVTSAQKNPTAFYLCASTTGTGYGYGYTFGSGTRLTVV.

The chain is built from TRBV6-5 and TRBJ1-4, with 8 bases fitting TRBD1. This CDR3 comprises 14 residues. Germline-derived CDR1 and CDR2 are MNHEY and SVGAGI. Trimming cost V 10 bases and J 7 bases; bases outside gene matches: 11. The CDR3 region has the DNA TGTGCCACCGGCGCCAGGGGGCTTAGTGAAAAACTGTTTTTT. Protein product: CATGARGLSEKLFF.

The gene calls are TRBV24-1 and TRBJ2-3; TRBD2 matches at 7 bases. There are 15 residues in the CDR3. Germline trimming cut 4 bases from V and 4 bases from J; bases unmatched to any gene: 7. Germline lookup yields CDR1 KGHDR and CDR2 SFDVKD. The CDR3 DNA reads TGTGCCACCAGTGACAGTAGCGGGCGCGCAGATACGCAGTATTTT. Amino acids: CATSDSSGRADTQYF.

This clone was detected only a few times. This chain connects TRBV30 to TRBJ1-1, with D unresolved. The germline V gene has CDR1 GTSNPN and CDR2 SVGIG (reference sequence). The CDR3 is 11 residues long. Deletions cut 3 bases from V and 11 bases from J, with 13 bases between. DNA of the CDR3: TGTGCCTGGAGCCGCGGCACAATTGCTTTCTTT. Protein: CAWSRGTIAFF.

This chain joins TRBV10-3 and TRBJ2-1, with 8 bases fitting TRBD2. The CDR3 runs to 15 residues. CDR1 and CDR2 from the germline V gene are ENHRY and SYGVKD. With 11 bases clipped from V and 9 bases from J, the junction kept 18 bases outside the gene matches. The CDR3: CADGRALERSCEQFF. The CDR3 coding sequence is TGTGCCGACGGGAGGGCCCTTGAGAGATCATGTGAGCAGTTCTTC.

This chain joins TRBV6-6 and TRBJ1-3; unclear D gene. V was pared by 2 bases and J by 1 base, with 6 bases between. The CDR3 covers 14 residues. The germline gives CDR1 MNHNY, CDR2 SVGAGI (reference sequence). As DNA, the CDR3 is TGTGCCAGCAGTTACGCGGGATCTGGAAACACCATATATTTT. Protein: CASSYAGSGNTIYF.